This T cell receptor (beta chain) derives from a study of blood T cell repertoires in COVID-19. About the study: Sites across the United States, Italy and Spain contributed samples from acute and convalescent COVID-19. In each case, the material was cDNA or gDNA derived from T cells, B-cell-depleted T cells, or PBMCs.

Per the original data handling: Scientists estimated how many nucleated cells there were by amplifying reference gene primers. The method was immunoSEQ multiplex PCR; TCRdb's version includes in-frame clones alone and lacks a portion of them. V and J calls and clone size are those listed in that table; D and trimming were worked out from the DNA. The sample has under 65,000 clones; roughly 87% are singletons. V gave up 4 bases and J gave up 2 bases; unmatched junction bases: 6. CDR1 is SGDLS and CDR2 is YYNGEE in the germline V gene. This CDR3 has 15 amino acids. The V gene is TRBV9, the J gene TRBJ2-7; TRBD2 matches at 10 bases. The TCR originated in a woman aged 55-75 years with acute or convalescent COVID-19. The specimen sequenced was peripheral blood. CDR3 nucleotides: TGTGCCAGCAGCCCAGTAGCGGGGGGAACCTACGAGCAGTACTTC. It specifies CASSPVAGGTYEQYF. Together with reference TRBV9 and TRBJ2-7, the CDR3 gives the full variable domain: DSGVTQTPKHLITATGQRVTLRCSPRSGDLSVYWYQQSLDQGLQFLIQYYNGEERAKGNILERFSAQQFPDLHSELNLSSLELGDSALYFCASSPVAGGTYEQYFGPGTRLTVT.